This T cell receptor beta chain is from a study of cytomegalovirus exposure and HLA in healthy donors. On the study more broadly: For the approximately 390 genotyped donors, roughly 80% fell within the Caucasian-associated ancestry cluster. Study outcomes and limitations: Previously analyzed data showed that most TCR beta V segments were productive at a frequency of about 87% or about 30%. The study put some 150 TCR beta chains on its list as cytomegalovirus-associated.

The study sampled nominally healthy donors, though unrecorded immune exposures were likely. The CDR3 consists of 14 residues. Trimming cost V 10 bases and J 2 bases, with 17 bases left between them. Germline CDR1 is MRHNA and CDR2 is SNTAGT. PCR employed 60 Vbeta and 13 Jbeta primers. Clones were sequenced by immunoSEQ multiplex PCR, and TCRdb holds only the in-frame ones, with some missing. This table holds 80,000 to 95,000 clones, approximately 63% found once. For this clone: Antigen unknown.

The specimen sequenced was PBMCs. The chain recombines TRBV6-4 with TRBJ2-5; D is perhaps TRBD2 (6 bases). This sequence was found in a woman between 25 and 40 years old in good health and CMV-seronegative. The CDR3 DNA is TGTGCCACCTCAGTGGGGGGACTTCAAGAGACCCAGTACTTC. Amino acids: CATSVGGLQETQYF.